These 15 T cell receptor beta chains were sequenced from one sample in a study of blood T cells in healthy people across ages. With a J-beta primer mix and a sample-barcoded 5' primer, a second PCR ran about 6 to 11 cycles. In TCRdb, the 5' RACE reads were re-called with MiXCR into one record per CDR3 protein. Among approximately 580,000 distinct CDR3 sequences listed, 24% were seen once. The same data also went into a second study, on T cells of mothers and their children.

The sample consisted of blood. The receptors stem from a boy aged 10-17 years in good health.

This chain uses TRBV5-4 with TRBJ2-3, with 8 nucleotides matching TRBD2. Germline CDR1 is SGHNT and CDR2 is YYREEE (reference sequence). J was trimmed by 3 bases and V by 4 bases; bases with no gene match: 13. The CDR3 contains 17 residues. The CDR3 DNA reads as TGTGCCAGCAGCCCAAAACCAGCGGGAGAGTGGACAGATACGCAGTATTTT. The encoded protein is CASSPKPAGEWTDTQYF.

This CDR3 is CASSTWTGTRNYGYTF. In DNA, the CDR3 is TGTGCCAGCAGTACCTGGACAGGGACTCGTAACTATGGCTACACCTTC. The chain combines TRBV6-5 with TRBJ1-2; 8 bases are a match to TRBD1. The CDR3 runs to 16 residues. Germline loops: CDR1 MNHEY, CDR2 SVGAGI. V shed 5 bases and J 1 base; nucleotides not matched to a gene: 9.

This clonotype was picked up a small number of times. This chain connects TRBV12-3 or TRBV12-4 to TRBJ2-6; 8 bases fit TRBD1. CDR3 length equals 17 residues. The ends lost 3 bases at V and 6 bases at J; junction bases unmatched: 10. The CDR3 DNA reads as TGTGCCAGCAGTTTCAGGGGGACAGGCGTTGAGGCCAACGTCCTGACTTTC. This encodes CASSFRGTGVEANVLTF.

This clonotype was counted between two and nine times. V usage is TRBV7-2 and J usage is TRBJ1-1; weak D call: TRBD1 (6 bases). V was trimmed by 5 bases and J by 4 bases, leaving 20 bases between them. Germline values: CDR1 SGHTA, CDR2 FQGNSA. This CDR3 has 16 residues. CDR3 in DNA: TGTGCCAGCAGCCCGTCCGGGACGGGGGCGAGCACTGAAGCTTTCTTT. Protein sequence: CASSPSGTGASTEAFF.

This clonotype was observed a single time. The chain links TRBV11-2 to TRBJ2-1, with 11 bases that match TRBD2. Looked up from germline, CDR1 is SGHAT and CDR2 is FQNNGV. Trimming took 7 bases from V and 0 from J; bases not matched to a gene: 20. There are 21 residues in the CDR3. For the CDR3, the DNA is TGTGCCAGCAACGAAGGCCCCCCTGGGACTAGCGGACTATCCTCCTACAATGAGCAGTTCTTC. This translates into CASNEGPPGTSGLSSYNEQFF. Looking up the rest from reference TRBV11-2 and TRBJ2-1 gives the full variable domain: EAGVAQSPRYKIIEKRQSVAFWCNPISGHATLYWYQQILGQGPKLLIQFQNNGVVDDSQLPKDRFSAERLKGVDSTLKIQPAKLEDSAVYLCASNEGPPGTSGLSSYNEQFFGPGTRLTVL.

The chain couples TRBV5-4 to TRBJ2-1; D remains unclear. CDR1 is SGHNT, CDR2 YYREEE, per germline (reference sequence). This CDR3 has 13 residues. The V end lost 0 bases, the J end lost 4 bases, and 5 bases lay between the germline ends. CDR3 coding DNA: TGTGCCAGCAGCTTGGGAGAGTACAATGAGCAGTTCTTC. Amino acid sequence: CASSLGEYNEQFF.

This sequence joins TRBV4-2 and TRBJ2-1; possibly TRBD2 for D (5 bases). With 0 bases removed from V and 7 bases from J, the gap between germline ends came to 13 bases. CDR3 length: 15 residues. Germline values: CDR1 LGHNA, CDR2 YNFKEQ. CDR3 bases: TGTGCCAGCAGCCAAGATTGGCTAGCCCCTAATGAGCAGTTCTTC. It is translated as CASSQDWLAPNEQFF.

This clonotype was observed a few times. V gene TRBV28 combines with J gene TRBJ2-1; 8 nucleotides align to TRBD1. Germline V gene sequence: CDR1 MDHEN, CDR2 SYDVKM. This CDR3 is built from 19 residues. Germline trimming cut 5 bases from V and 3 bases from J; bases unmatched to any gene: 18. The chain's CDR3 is CASSTDRASPRGLYNEQFF. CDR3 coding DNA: TGTGCCAGCAGTACGGACAGGGCGTCTCCCCGTGGTCTCTACAATGAGCAGTTCTTC.

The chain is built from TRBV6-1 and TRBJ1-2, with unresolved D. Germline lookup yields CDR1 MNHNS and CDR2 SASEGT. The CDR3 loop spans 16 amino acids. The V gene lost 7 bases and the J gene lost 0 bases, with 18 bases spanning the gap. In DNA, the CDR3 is TGTGCCAGCACCCTCGCGGGCAGGCTGTCTAACTATGGCTACACCTTC. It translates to CASTLAGRLSNYGYTF.

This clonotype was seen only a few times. CDR3: CASSFATGFYEQYF. The CDR3 nucleotides read TGTGCCAGCAGCTTTGCTACCGGATTTTACGAGCAGTACTTC. The chain couples TRBV7-2 to TRBJ2-5; D not resolved. The better agreement between TRBJ2-7 and the DNA end casts doubt on the J call. Germline CDR1 and CDR2: SGHTA and FQGNSA. The CDR3 length is 14 residues.

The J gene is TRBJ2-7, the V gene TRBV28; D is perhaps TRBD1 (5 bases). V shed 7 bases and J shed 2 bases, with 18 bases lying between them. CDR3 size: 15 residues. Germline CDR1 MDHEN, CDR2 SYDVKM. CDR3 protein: CASTPVGAEAYEQYF. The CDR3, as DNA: TGTGCCAGCACCCCGGTAGGGGCCGAGGCCTACGAGCAGTACTTC.

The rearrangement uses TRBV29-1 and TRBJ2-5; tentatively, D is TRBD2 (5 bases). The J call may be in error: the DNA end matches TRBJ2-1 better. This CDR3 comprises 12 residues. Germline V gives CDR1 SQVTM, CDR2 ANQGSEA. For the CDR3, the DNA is TGCAGCGTAAACCGGGAATACAATGAGCAGTTCTTC. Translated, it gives CSVNREYNEQFF.

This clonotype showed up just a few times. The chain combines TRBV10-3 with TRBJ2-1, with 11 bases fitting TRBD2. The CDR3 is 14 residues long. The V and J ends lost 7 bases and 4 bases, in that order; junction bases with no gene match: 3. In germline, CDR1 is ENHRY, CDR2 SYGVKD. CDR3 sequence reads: CAITGTSGYNEQFF. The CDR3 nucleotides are TGTGCCATCACCGGGACTAGCGGATACAATGAGCAGTTCTTC.

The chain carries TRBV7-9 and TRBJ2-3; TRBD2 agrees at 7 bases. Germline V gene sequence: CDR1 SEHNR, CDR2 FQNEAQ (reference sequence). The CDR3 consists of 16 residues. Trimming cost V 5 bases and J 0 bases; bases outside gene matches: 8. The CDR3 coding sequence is TGTGCCAGCAGCCCCGGGACTACCCTTAGCACAGATACGCAGTATTTT. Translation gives CASSPGTTLSTDTQYF.

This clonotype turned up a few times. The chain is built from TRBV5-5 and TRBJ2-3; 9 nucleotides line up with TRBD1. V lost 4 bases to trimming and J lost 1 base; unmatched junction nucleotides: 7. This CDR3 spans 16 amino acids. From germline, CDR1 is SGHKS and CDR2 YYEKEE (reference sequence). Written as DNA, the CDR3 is TGTGCCAGCAGCAAAGGGACAGGGATCGGCACAGATACGCAGTATTTT. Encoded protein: CASSKGTGIGTDTQYF.